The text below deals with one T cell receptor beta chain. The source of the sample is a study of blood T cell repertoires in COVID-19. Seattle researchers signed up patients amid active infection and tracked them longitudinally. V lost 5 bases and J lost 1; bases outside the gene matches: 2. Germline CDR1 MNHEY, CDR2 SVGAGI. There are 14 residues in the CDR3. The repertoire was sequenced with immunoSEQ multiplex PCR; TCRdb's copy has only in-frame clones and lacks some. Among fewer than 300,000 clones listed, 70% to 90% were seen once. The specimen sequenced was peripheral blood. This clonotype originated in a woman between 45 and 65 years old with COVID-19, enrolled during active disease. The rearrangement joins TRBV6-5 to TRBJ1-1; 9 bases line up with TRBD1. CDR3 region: CASSTGGQNTEAFF. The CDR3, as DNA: TGTGCCAGCAGTACAGGGGGCCAGAACACTGAAGCTTTCTTT.